This entry features one T cell receptor (beta chain) sequence. Its specificity is not known. The CDR3 runs to 12 residues. In germline, CDR1 is MNHNY, CDR2 SVGAGI (reference sequence). Trimming left V 6 bases short and J 9 bases short, with 14 bases between. These data originate in a study of cytomegalovirus exposure and HLA in healthy donors. Study-level points and caveats: It was confirmed in vitro that a few of the CMV-associated chains were specific for CMV antigens. In the 120 validation repertoires, more than 85% of cluster scores exceeded 0, per a later analysis.

Donors came from a validation cohort of over a hundred subjects, distinct from the first 666-subject cohort. This table comes from immunoSEQ multiplex PCR, and its TCRdb copy is limited to in-frame clones, with some not included. Among over 85,000 clones listed, roughly 88% were seen once. The sequence was collected from a woman aged 25 to 39 in good health and CMV-seropositive. Sequencing was done on a sample of PBMCs. The chain carries TRBV6-6 and TRBJ1-2; D remains unclear. The CDR3 nucleotides read TGTGCCAGCAGCGAGATTGCGAATAGCTACACCTTC. It encodes CASSEIANSYTF.